The 8 T cell receptor beta chains below all came from one sample that was sequenced in a study of cytotoxic CD8 clonotypes in ibrutinib-treated CLL. This table comes from immunoSEQ multiplex PCR, and its TCRdb copy is limited to in-frame clones, with some not included. The data contain 65,000 to 95,000 clones, around 83% of them singletons. Material: PBMCs, obtained before ibrutinib treatment. These TCRs come from a human donor with chronic lymphocytic leukemia.

This clone was picked up one time. The J gene is TRBJ1-2, the V gene TRBV14; D is possibly TRBD1 (6 bases). The CDR3 loop spans 15 amino acids. V gave up 0 bases and J gave up 3 bases, with 11 bases separating them. Germline V gene sequence: CDR1 SGHDN, CDR2 FVKESK. The CDR3 DNA reads as TGTGCCAGCAGCCAAGAAGGGGGGCTCTACTATGGCTACACCTTC. Its protein is CASSQEGGLYYGYTF. Full variable domain (remainder filled in from reference TRBV14 and TRBJ1-2): EAGVTQFPSHSVIEKGQTVTLRCDPISGHDNLYWYRRVMGKEIKFLLHFVKESKQDESGMPNNRFLAERTGGTYSTLKVQPAELEDSGVYFCASSQEGGLYYGYTFGSGTRLTVV.

This clone has just one count. This chain joins TRBV4-3 and TRBJ2-1; no firm D call. This CDR3 contains 16 residues. CDR1 is LGHNA, CDR2 YSLEER, per germline. Trimming removed 0 bases from V and 3 bases from J, with 12 bases in between. CDR3 amino acids: CASSQEETLIYNEQFF. CDR3 bases: TGCGCCAGCAGCCAAGAAGAGACCTTAATCTACAATGAGCAGTTCTTC.

V gene TRBV5-1 combines with J gene TRBJ2-7, with 9 bases matching TRBD1. Germline V gives CDR1 SGHRS, CDR2 YFSETQ. The CDR3 sequence is 15 residues long. The junction had 7 bases not matched to a gene; V was cut back by 2 bases and J by 4 bases. CDR3 DNA: TGCGCCAGCAGCTTAAGGGGACAGGGTGGGTACGAGCAGTACTTC. This codes for CASSLRGQGGYEQYF.

V gene TRBV6-5 combines with J gene TRBJ2-7, with 8 bases aligning to TRBD1. The CDR3 is 15 amino acids. Trimming took 2 bases from V and 4 from J; bases not matched to a gene: 7. Per germline, CDR1 MNHEY and CDR2 SVGAGI. The CDR3 nucleotides read TGTGCCAGCAGTTACCTGAGGACAGGGCCATACGAGCAGTACTTC. The encoded protein is CASSYLRTGPYEQYF.

The chain carries TRBV29-1 and TRBJ1-5; no reliable D call. Germline loops: CDR1 SQVTM, CDR2 ANQGSEA. Deletions cut 2 bases from V and 0 bases from J, with 8 bases between. The CDR3 is 14 amino acids. The CDR3 region has the DNA TGCAGCGTTGAATCGGGAAATAGCAATCAGCCCCAGCATTTT. Its protein is CSVESGNSNQPQHF.

The V and J genes are TRBV5-1 and TRBJ2-7; the match to TRBD1 covers 7 bases. Germline-derived CDR1 and CDR2 are SGHRS and YFSETQ. The V segment lost 4 bases and the J segment 5 bases; nucleotides outside the gene matches: 6. This CDR3 region has 13 residues. CDR3 DNA sequence: TGCGCCAGCAGCGGGCAGGGGGTGGACGAGCAGTACTTC. As protein: CASSGQGVDEQYF.

The chain is built from TRBV4-1 and TRBJ2-1, with D unresolved. The CDR3 contains 15 residues. The germline gives CDR1 MGHRA, CDR2 YSYEKL. V was cut by 2 bases and J by 4 bases, with 12 bases left in between. This chain's CDR3 is CASSQRLDIYNEQFF. The DNA for the CDR3 is TGCGCCAGCAGCCAACGCCTTGATATTTACAATGAGCAGTTCTTC.

This chain links TRBV5-1 with TRBJ1-1; D possibly corresponds to TRBD1 (5 bases). The germline gives CDR1 SGHRS, CDR2 YFSETQ. The CDR3 is 15 amino acids. V gave up 3 bases and J gave up 0 bases, with 12 bases separating them. In DNA form, the CDR3 reads TGCGCCAGCAGCTCGAGGGGCAGATTGAACACTGAAGCTTTCTTT. Encoded protein: CASSSRGRLNTEAFF.